This TCR beta chain originates from a study of blood T cell repertoires in COVID-19. About the research overall: Italy, Spain and the United States were the sources of the convalescent and acute COVID-19 samples. From T cells, B-cell-depleted T cells, or PBMCs came the material, which was cDNA or gDNA.

Study processing details: For nucleated cells, counts were estimated from reference gene primer amplification. Only in-frame clones appear in the TCRdb table, and some are missing; sequencing was by immunoSEQ multiplex PCR. V and J calls and clone size are copied from that table; D and trimming were computed from the DNA. The profile shows around 220,000 clones, roughly 80% of them singletons. The CDR3 spans 14 residues. V was pared by 3 bases and J by 4 bases, with 4 bases of the junction left unmatched. Germline V CDR1 and CDR2: SGHVS, FQNEAQ. This TCR was recovered from a woman at least 80 years old with acute or convalescent COVID-19. V usage is TRBV7-8 and J usage is TRBJ2-5; 8 bases line up with TRBD2. The sample was peripheral blood. The CDR3 loop is CASSFHGGAETQYF. The DNA for the CDR3 is TGTGCCAGCAGCTTCCACGGGGGGGCAGAGACCCAGTACTTC.